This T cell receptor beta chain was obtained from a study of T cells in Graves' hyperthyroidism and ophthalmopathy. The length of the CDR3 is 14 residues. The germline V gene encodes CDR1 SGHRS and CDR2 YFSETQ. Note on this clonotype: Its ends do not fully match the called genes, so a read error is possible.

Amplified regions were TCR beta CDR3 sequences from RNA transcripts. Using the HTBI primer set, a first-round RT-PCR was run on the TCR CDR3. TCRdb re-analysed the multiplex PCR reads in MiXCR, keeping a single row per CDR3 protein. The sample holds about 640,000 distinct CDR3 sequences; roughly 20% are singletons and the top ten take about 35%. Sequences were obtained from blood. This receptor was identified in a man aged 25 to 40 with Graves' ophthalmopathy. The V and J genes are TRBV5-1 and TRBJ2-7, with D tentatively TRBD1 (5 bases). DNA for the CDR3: TGTGCCAGCAGCTTGGCAGGGCCGAACTACGAGCAGTACTTC. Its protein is CASSLAGPNYEQYF.